Below are 21 T cell receptor beta chains sequenced from a single sample in a study of shared clonotypes between healthy human individuals. CD45RO negativity and positive selection for CCR7 defined naive CD8 cells, a population that excluded terminally differentiated effector memory CD45RA+ cells. Sequencing used immunoSEQ multiplex PCR; TCRdb keeps in-frame clones, though not all of them. The sample carries some 2.1 million clones, over 85% recorded once. The sample was naive CD8+ T cells sorted from blood. These receptors were taken from a man between 18 and 29 years old in good health.

The chain employs TRBV7-9 and TRBJ2-7; D is possibly TRBD1 (6 bases). Trimming stripped 5 bases from V and 1 base from J, with 12 bases between. The CDR3 extends over 14 amino acids. Germline assignment: CDR1 SEHNR and CDR2 FQNEAQ (reference sequence). The CDR3, as DNA: TGTGCCAGCAGCCTCCCGACAGGTTCCTACGAGCAGTACTTC. It is translated as CASSLPTGSYEQYF.

The CDR3 reads CATSQDRAHEQYF. The CDR3 DNA is TGTGCCACCAGCCAGGACAGGGCCCACGAGCAGTACTTC. The genes are TRBV15 and TRBJ2-7; 8 bases match TRBD1. Trimming cost V 5 bases and J 5 bases; bases outside gene matches: 5. The CDR3 is 13 residues long. CDR1 LNHNV and CDR2 YYDKDF come from the germline V gene (reference sequence).

CDR3 nucleotide sequence: TGTGCCAGCAGCCTCCTGGACTGGCGCGAAGAGACCCAGTACTTC. It is translated as CASSLLDWREETQYF. V is TRBV11-2 and J is TRBJ2-5, with D perhaps TRBD2 (5 bases). This CDR3 has 15 amino acids. CDR1 and CDR2 (germline): SGHAT, FQNNGV. V was shortened by 5 bases and J by 3 bases, with 16 bases between the two germline ends.

On this clone itself: The same CDR3 also results from other DNA sequences found in this sample. This sequence joins TRBV19 and TRBJ2-7; the D gene is possibly TRBD1 (7 bases). The V and J ends lost 5 bases and 3 bases respectively, with 11 bases between them. The germline gives CDR1 LNHDA, CDR2 SQIVND (reference sequence). The CDR3 consists of 13 residues. The CDR3: CASSAGQIYEQYF. Written as DNA, the CDR3 is TGTGCCAGTAGTGCGGGACAGATCTACGAGCAGTACTTC.

The genes are TRBV19 and TRBJ1-5, with 8 nucleotides matching TRBD1. Germline CDR1 and CDR2: LNHDA and SQIVND (reference sequence). The CDR3 runs 14 residues. With V trimmed by 3 bases and J by 4 bases, 2 bases remained unmatched. CDR3 residues: CASSIRQGNQPQHF. CDR3 nucleotides: TGTGCCAGTAGTATCCGACAGGGGAATCAGCCCCAGCATTTT.

The gene calls are TRBV28 and TRBJ2-1, with 8 bases matching TRBD1. The CDR3 loop spans 15 amino acids. J lost 3 bases, V lost 10 bases, and 11 bases had no gene match. Per the germline V gene, CDR1 is MDHEN and CDR2 is SYDVKM. The CDR3 bases are TGTGCCACCGCACAGGGGGTCGCCGTCTACAATGAGCAGTTCTTC. Translating it yields CATAQGVAVYNEQFF. The variable domain in full, with the rest retrieved from reference TRBV28 and TRBJ2-1, is DVKVTQSSRYLVKRTGEKVFLECVQDMDHENMFWYRQDPGLGLRLIYFSYDVKMKEKGDIPEGYSVSREKKERFSLILESASTNQTSMYLCATAQGVAVYNEQFFGPGTRLTVL.

This clone showed up just a few times. V is TRBV19 and J is TRBJ1-1; D uncertain. This CDR3 has 12 residues. The germline V gene encodes CDR1 LNHDA and CDR2 SQIVND (reference sequence). With 4 bases removed from V and 10 bases from J, the gap between germline ends came to 13 bases. CDR3 bases: TGTGCCAGTAGTAAAGCGCCCCTGGGAGCTTTCTTT. It is translated as CASSKAPLGAFF. Together with reference TRBV19 and TRBJ1-1, the CDR3 gives the full variable domain: DGGITQSPKYLFRKEGQNVTLSCEQNLNHDAMYWYRQDPGQGLRLIYYSQIVNDFQKGDIAEGYSVSREKKESFPLTVTSAQKNPTAFYLCASSKAPLGAFFGQGTRLTVV.

V is TRBV30 and J is TRBJ2-5; D assignment may be TRBD1 or TRBD2 (6 bases each). The CDR3 consists of 14 residues. CDR1 is GTSNPN and CDR2 is SVGIG in the germline V gene (reference sequence). V was pared by 0 bases and J by 5 bases, with 13 bases between. The CDR3 spells CAWSVTGGSETQYF. CDR3 DNA sequence: TGTGCCTGGAGTGTGACCGGGGGCTCGGAGACCCAGTACTTC.

This clone was seen only a few times. This CDR3 is also generated by other DNA sequences in the sample. V usage is TRBV11-2 and J usage is TRBJ2-7; the D is unclear. The CDR3 consists of 13 residues. The germline gives CDR1 SGHAT, CDR2 FQNNGV. The germline V and J ends were trimmed by 0 bases and 2 bases, with 5 bases remaining between them. CDR3 protein: CASSLESAYEQYF. Written as DNA, the CDR3 is TGTGCCAGCAGCTTAGAGTCAGCCTACGAGCAGTACTTC.

The V call is TRBV11-2, the J call TRBJ2-7; D perhaps matches TRBD2 (5 bases). The ends were cut back, 3 bases at V and 7 bases at J, with 16 bases in the middle. The CDR3 extends over 14 amino acids. CDR1 is SGHAT, CDR2 FQNNGV, per germline. CDR3 in amino acids: CASSFSPDSGEQYF. CDR3 nucleotides: TGTGCCAGCAGCTTTTCCCCCGACTCGGGGGAGCAGTACTTC.

The chain employs TRBV27 and TRBJ2-1; 7 nucleotides line up with TRBD2. With V trimmed by 10 bases and J by 16 bases, 10 bases remained unmatched. The CDR3 loop spans 10 amino acids. From germline, CDR1 is MNHEY and CDR2 SMNVEV (reference sequence). CDR3 protein: CATSSGFTFF. The CDR3 nucleotides are TGTGCCACCTCTAGCGGATTTACCTTCTTC.

This chain links TRBV14 with TRBJ2-1; the match to TRBD2 covers 9 bases. CDR3 length: 15 residues. V lost 0 bases and J lost 9; bases outside the gene matches: 6. Germline-derived CDR1 and CDR2 are SGHDN and FVKESK. CDR3: CASSQDGLALGEQFF. CDR3 sequence (DNA): TGTGCCAGCAGCCAAGATGGACTAGCGCTGGGTGAGCAGTTCTTC.

This rearrangement joins TRBV13 to TRBJ2-3, with TRBD2 identical over 10 bases. CDR3 length equals 17 residues. V dropped 1 base and J dropped 0; count of bases not matched to a gene: 4. CDR1 PRHDT and CDR2 FYEKMQ come from the germline V gene (reference sequence). The CDR3 DNA is TGTGCCAGCAGCTTAGTGGCGACTAGCGGGAGCACAGATACGCAGTATTTT. Its protein is CASSLVATSGSTDTQYF.

The chain joins TRBV27 to TRBJ2-7; D possibly corresponds to TRBD2 (6 bases). The ends were cut back, 5 bases at V and 7 bases at J, with 18 bases in the middle. The CDR3 spans 14 residues. Per germline, CDR1 MNHEY and CDR2 SMNVEV (reference sequence). CDR3 in amino acids: CASSAGLGVGEQYF. In DNA, the CDR3 is TGTGCCAGCAGTGCGGGACTGGGGGTCGGGGAGCAGTACTTC.

The rearrangement uses TRBV27 and TRBJ2-3; no clear D. The germline V gene has CDR1 MNHEY and CDR2 SMNVEV (reference sequence). V lost 2 bases, J lost 1 base, and 13 bases lay in between. This CDR3 spans 16 amino acids. The CDR3 protein is CASSLVQVEGTDTQYF. The DNA for the CDR3 is TGTGCCAGCAGTTTAGTTCAAGTAGAGGGCACAGATACGCAGTATTTT.

The rearrangement links TRBV19 to TRBJ1-3; D is unclear. There are 14 residues in the CDR3. Between the trimmed V and J ends, which lost 1 base and 2 bases, there was a span of 6 bases. Germline V lookup: CDR1 LNHDA, CDR2 SQIVND (reference sequence). The chain's CDR3 is CASSIVTAGNTIYF. In nucleotides, the CDR3 is TGTGCCAGTAGTATAGTGACGGCTGGAAACACCATATATTTT.

V is TRBV4-1 and J is TRBJ2-1; the D is unclear. V lost 0 bases, J lost 0 bases, and 15 bases lay in between. CDR1 is MGHRA, CDR2 YSYEKL, per germline. This CDR3 has 18 residues. The CDR3 DNA reads TGCGCCAGCAGCCAAGATGTTTCACCCCCGAGCTCCTACAATGAGCAGTTCTTC. Protein sequence: CASSQDVSPPSSYNEQFF.

This chain joins TRBV28 and TRBJ2-7; D might be TRBD2 (5 bases). Between the trimmed V and J ends, which lost 3 bases and 6 bases, there was a span of 9 bases. The CDR3 is 12 residues long. Germline assignment: CDR1 MDHEN and CDR2 SYDVKM. DNA of the CDR3: TGTGCCAGCAGTTTCATGGGAGTCGAGCAGTACTTC. Protein: CASSFMGVEQYF.

Of note for this clone: An end of the junction differs from the germline gene, which may be a read error. V and J are TRBV9 and TRBJ2-1, with D unresolved. The CDR3 spans 14 residues. CDR1 is SGDLS and CDR2 is YYNGEE in the germline V gene. CDR3 nucleotide sequence: TGTGCCAGCAGCGTAGGGCAGGCCTACTATGAGCAGTTCTTC. This sequence encodes CASSVGQAYYEQFF.

The rearrangement uses TRBV7-9 and TRBJ2-7; D call uncertain. Trimming took off 4 bases at V and 6 bases at J, with 13 bases between the two ends. From germline, CDR1 is SEHNR and CDR2 FQNEAQ (reference sequence). The CDR3 covers 13 residues. CDR3 sequence reads: CASSSILGAEQYF. For the CDR3, the DNA is TGTGCCAGCAGCTCTATCTTGGGTGCCGAGCAGTACTTC.

The chain recombines TRBV7-9 with TRBJ2-3, with D hard to call. Trimming took 5 bases from V and 6 from J, leaving 6 bases between them. The CDR3 spans 11 residues. The germline gives CDR1 SEHNR, CDR2 FQNEAQ (reference sequence). CDR3 DNA sequence: TGTGCCAGCAGCATACAGGATACGCAGTATTTT. Protein sequence: CASSIQDTQYF.